The 10 T cell receptor beta chains in this list originate from one sample, sequenced in a study of molecular identifiers for immune sequencing clone quantification. MiXCR, run by TCRdb on the PCR reads, gives a single entry per CDR3 protein. This sample carries about 510,000 distinct CDR3 sequences, around 21% of them seen once, and the ten largest clones take around 0.86%. The specimen was naive CD8+ T cells from blood, with Jurkat cell RNA spiked in. Sample subset: FACS-sorted CD8+CD4-CCR7+CD45RA+ naive T cells. These receptors all come from a human donor in good health. Some libraries in this study had Jurkat cell RNA spiked in.

This clonotype occurred many times. The V call is TRBV7-2, the J call TRBJ2-7, with TRBD1 identical over 7 bases. Germline V gives CDR1 SGHTA, CDR2 FQGNSA. The CDR3 loop spans 15 amino acids. V was pared by 5 bases and J by 4 bases, with 11 bases of the junction left unmatched. This chain's CDR3 is CASSPLTGQLYEQYF. The CDR3 DNA reads as TGTGCCAGCAGCCCTCTGACGGGACAGCTGTACGAGCAGTACTTC.

This clonotype was detected many times. The rearrangement links TRBV7-9 to TRBJ1-1, with 8 bases aligning to TRBD1. Germline V gives CDR1 SEHNR, CDR2 FQNEAQ (reference sequence). CDR3 size: 15 residues. The ends lost 1 base at V and 1 base at J; junction bases unmatched: 2. CDR3 DNA sequence: TGTGCCAGCAGCTTAGGACAGGGGACGAACACTGAAGCTTTCTTT. Encoded protein: CASSLGQGTNTEAFF.

This clonotype was counted at least ten times. The chain has TRBV20-1 and TRBJ2-7; 8 bases are shared with TRBD1. The junction had 7 bases not matched to a gene; V was cut back by 6 bases and J by 0 bases. Looked up from germline, CDR1 is DFQATT and CDR2 is SNEGSKA (reference sequence). The CDR3 runs to 14 residues. In nucleotides, the CDR3 is TGCAGTGCACCCTGGACAGGGAGCTCCTACGAGCAGTACTTC. As protein: CSAPWTGSSYEQYF.

This clonotype was recorded at least ten times. The chain uses TRBV12-3 or TRBV12-4 and TRBJ2-6; 7 bases line up with TRBD1. The CDR3 has 17 amino acids. V shed 6 bases and J 0 bases; nucleotides not matched to a gene: 8. The CDR3 nucleotides are TGTGCCAGCAGACCAGGGACAGCCAGCTCTGGGGCCAACGTCCTGACTTTC. This gives the protein CASRPGTASSGANVLTF.

CDR3 sequence reads: CANSPDTSYEQYF. CDR3 DNA: TGTGCCAACAGTCCTGACACGTCCTACGAGCAGTACTTC. The chain links TRBV11-2 to TRBJ2-7, with no clear D. Trimming removed 10 bases from V and 1 base from J, with 14 bases in between. In germline, CDR1 is SGHAT, CDR2 FQNNGV. There are 13 residues in the CDR3.

The chain has TRBV3-1 and TRBJ1-5; D may be TRBD1 (5 bases). Trimming shortened V by 6 bases and J by 4 bases, and 19 bases separated the two germline ends. The CDR3 extends over 16 amino acids. Germline loops: CDR1 LGHDT, CDR2 YNNKEL (reference sequence). The CDR3 loop reads CASRPSAGGPNQPQHF. The CDR3 DNA sequence: TGTGCCAGCAGGCCTTCCGCTGGGGGACCTAATCAGCCCCAGCATTTT.

This clonotype has just a few counts. The V call is TRBV4-1, the J call TRBJ1-6; the D gene is possibly TRBD1 (5 bases). The V gene's germline CDR1 is MGHRA and CDR2 YSYEKL. There are 15 residues in the CDR3. Deletions cut 2 bases from V and 4 bases from J, with 9 bases between. This CDR3 reads CASSQKSGYNSPLHF. The CDR3 nucleotides read TGCGCCAGCAGCCAAAAGTCAGGGTATAATTCACCCCTCCACTTT.

The DNA of the CDR3 is TGCGCCAGCAGTGTTATGGGGTCCCAGTACGAGCAGTACTTC. It encodes CASSVMGSQYEQYF. V usage is TRBV10-2 and J usage is TRBJ2-7; unclear D gene. Trimming removed 4 bases from V and 4 bases from J, with 14 bases in between. The CDR3 extends over 14 amino acids. The germline gives CDR1 WSHSY, CDR2 SAAADI.

This clonotype was observed at least ten times. CDR3 DNA: TGTGCCAGTAGTATCTATTACACCGGGACAGGGAAAGAGACCCAGTACTTC. Amino acid sequence: CASSIYYTGTGKETQYF. The chain combines TRBV19 with TRBJ2-5; 9 positions match TRBD1. The ends lost 3 bases at V and 3 bases at J; junction bases unmatched: 11. CDR3 length: 17 amino acids. Germline lookup yields CDR1 LNHDA and CDR2 SQIVND (reference sequence).

There are many counts of this clonotype. The V and J genes are TRBV7-2 and TRBJ1-6, with D possibly matching TRBD1 (5 bases). Trimming cost V 3 bases and J 9 bases, with 27 bases left between them. This CDR3 spans 19 amino acids. The V gene's germline CDR1 is SGHTA and CDR2 FQGNSA. The CDR3 DNA reads TGTGCCAGCAGCTTGTTACTAGCGGGGCAAAGGGTCCGCGGTTCACCCCTCCACTTT. Protein product: CASSLLLAGQRVRGSPLHF.